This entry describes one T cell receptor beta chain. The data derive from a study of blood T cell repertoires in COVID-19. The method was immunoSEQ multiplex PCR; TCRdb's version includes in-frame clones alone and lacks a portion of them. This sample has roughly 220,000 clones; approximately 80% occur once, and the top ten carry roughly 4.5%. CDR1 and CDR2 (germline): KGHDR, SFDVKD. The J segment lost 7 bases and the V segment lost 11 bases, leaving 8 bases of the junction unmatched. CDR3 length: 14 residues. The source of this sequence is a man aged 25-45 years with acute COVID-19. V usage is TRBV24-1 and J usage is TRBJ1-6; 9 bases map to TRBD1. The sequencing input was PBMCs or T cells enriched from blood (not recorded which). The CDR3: CAITYRGPNSPLHF. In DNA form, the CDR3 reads TGTGCCATTACGTACAGGGGGCCGAATTCACCCCTCCACTTT.